These T cell receptor beta chains were read from a single sample in a study of vaccination and CD4 T cells after COVID-19. TCRdb itself ran the PCR reads through MiXCR, one entry per CDR3 protein. The top ten hold roughly 10% of the sample, which has about 14,000 distinct CDR3 sequences, around 40% seen once. These receptors are not linked to any known antigen. Sequenced: CD4+ T cells from blood, cultured in vitro. These receptors all stem from a human donor who had recovered from COVID-19. Both conserved end residues are part of each CDR3. The D gene is left open where the match is weak. A row's size may be missing; if present it is once, few, many or a size class.

v_gene: TRBV28
j_gene: TRBJ2-1
d_gene: -
abundance: -
CDR3nt: TGTGCCAGCAGTTTACCCCGGGGTTGGAATGAGCAGTTCTTC
CDR3aa: CASSLPRGWNEQFF

v_gene: TRBV20-1
j_gene: TRBJ2-3
d_gene: TRBD1
abundance: -
CDR3nt: TGCAGTGCTCTACAAGGACAGGGGGCAGAGACAGATACGCAGTATTTT
CDR3aa: CSALQGQGAETDTQYF

v_gene: TRBV5-1
j_gene: TRBJ1-3
d_gene: -
abundance: -
CDR3nt: TGCGCCAGCAGGACAGGTGACACCATATATTTT
CDR3aa: CASRTGDTIYF

v_gene: TRBV19
j_gene: TRBJ1-2
d_gene: TRBD1
abundance: few
CDR3nt: TGTGCCAGTAGTCCCCGTACATTGACAGGGGGGAGCGGCTACACCTTC
CDR3aa: CASSPRTLTGGSGYTF

v_gene: TRBV19
j_gene: TRBJ1-2
d_gene: -
abundance: -
CDR3nt: TGTGCCAGTAGTATATTATTTGGGGATAACTATGGCTACACCTTC
CDR3aa: CASSILFGDNYGYTF

v_gene: TRBV20-1
j_gene: TRBJ2-3
d_gene: TRBD1
abundance: -
CDR3nt: TGCAGTGCCCCGACAGGGTCAGATACGCAGTATTTT
CDR3aa: CSAPTGSDTQYF

v_gene: TRBV28
j_gene: TRBJ2-5
d_gene: TRBD1
abundance: -
CDR3nt: TGTGCCAGCAGTTGGGGCTGGACGGGACAGCAAGAGACCCAGTACTTC
CDR3aa: CASSWGWTGQQETQYF

v_gene: TRBV2
j_gene: TRBJ2-7
d_gene: -
abundance: -
CDR3nt: TGTGCCAGCAGTGGGGGTTTACTGGATTACGAGCAGTACTTC
CDR3aa: CASSGGLLDYEQYF

v_gene: TRBV20-1
j_gene: TRBJ1-1
d_gene: -
abundance: -
CDR3nt: TGCAGTGCCCGTGTGGGGGCGGTGGACACTGAAGCTTTCTTT
CDR3aa: CSARVGAVDTEAFF

v_gene: TRBV2
j_gene: TRBJ2-2
d_gene: -
abundance: -
CDR3nt: TGTGCCAGCAGGGAGTTCGGCGGGGAGCTGTTTTTT
CDR3aa: CASREFGGELFF

v_gene: TRBV18
j_gene: TRBJ2-7
d_gene: TRBD1
abundance: -
CDR3nt: TGTGCCAGCTCACCAAATCAACAGGGGACCCACGAGCAGTACTTC
CDR3aa: CASSPNQQGTHEQYF

v_gene: TRBV12-3/TRBV12-4
j_gene: TRBJ1-1
d_gene: -
abundance: -
CDR3nt: TGTGCCAGCAGACAGCTGAGTAACACTGAAGCTTTCTTT
CDR3aa: CASRQLSNTEAFF

v_gene: TRBV19
j_gene: TRBJ1-5
d_gene: -
abundance: -
CDR3nt: TGTGCCAGTACGGGGGCAAATAGCAATCAGCCCCAGCATTTT
CDR3aa: CASTGANSNQPQHF

v_gene: TRBV7-2
j_gene: TRBJ1-1
d_gene: -
abundance: few
CDR3nt: TGTGCCAGCAGCTTAGAAATACAGCGAATAGAAGCTTTCTTT
CDR3aa: CASSLEIQRIEAFF

v_gene: TRBV27
j_gene: TRBJ2-7
d_gene: TRBD1
abundance: -
CDR3nt: TGTGCCAGCAGGAAAGCTCTGACAGGGGCCTACGAGCAGTACTTC
CDR3aa: CASRKALTGAYEQYF

v_gene: TRBV20-1
j_gene: TRBJ2-5
d_gene: TRBD2
abundance: -
CDR3nt: TGCAGTGCCGAAGCGGGGACTAGCGGGAGGAGGGGGGAGACCCAGTACTTC
CDR3aa: CSAEAGTSGRRGETQYF

v_gene: TRBV20-1
j_gene: TRBJ1-1
d_gene: -
abundance: few
CDR3nt: TGCAGTGTTCAGAAGAACACTGAAGCTTTCTTT
CDR3aa: CSVQKNTEAFF

v_gene: TRBV28
j_gene: TRBJ2-3
d_gene: -
abundance: once
CDR3nt: TGTGCCAGCAGTTTATCGGCCTCGAGCACAGATACGCAGTATTTT
CDR3aa: CASSLSASSTDTQYF

v_gene: TRBV5-1
j_gene: TRBJ2-5
d_gene: TRBD2
abundance: -
CDR3nt: TGCGCCAGCAGCTTTAGAAGGTCTAGCGGGAGGGCCGTGGAGACCCAGTACTTC
CDR3aa: CASSFRRSSGRAVETQYF

v_gene: TRBV12-3/TRBV12-4
j_gene: TRBJ1-5
d_gene: -
abundance: few
CDR3nt: TGTGCCAGCAGTCCAAGCGACAGCAATCAGCCCCAGCATTTT
CDR3aa: CASSPSDSNQPQHF

v_gene: TRBV27
j_gene: TRBJ2-7
d_gene: TRBD2
abundance: few
CDR3nt: TGTGCCCGCCTCGGGCTAGCGGAGGCCTACGAGCAGTACTTC
CDR3aa: CARLGLAEAYEQYF

v_gene: TRBV7-9
j_gene: TRBJ1-6
d_gene: -
abundance: -
CDR3nt: TGTGCCAGCAGCTTTAGTTCCGTACCCCATTCACCCCTCCACTTT
CDR3aa: CASSFSSVPHSPLHF

v_gene: TRBV7-2
j_gene: TRBJ2-5
d_gene: TRBD2
abundance: -
CDR3nt: TGTGCCAGCAGCAAAAAACTAGCGGGAGGGTCAGAGACCCAGTACTTC
CDR3aa: CASSKKLAGGSETQYF

v_gene: TRBV20-1
j_gene: TRBJ2-5
d_gene: TRBD2
abundance: -
CDR3nt: TGCAGTCCGGGACTAGCGGGAGTTGCGGAGACCCAGTACTTC
CDR3aa: CSPGLAGVAETQYF

v_gene: TRBV24-1
j_gene: TRBJ2-7
d_gene: -
abundance: once
CDR3nt: TGTGCCACCAGTGATATCAACCGGGACGGCCGCTACGAGCAGTACTTC
CDR3aa: CATSDINRDGRYEQYF

v_gene: TRBV7-3
j_gene: TRBJ2-7
d_gene: TRBD1
abundance: few
CDR3nt: TGTGCCAGCAGCTTAGGACAGGGCCTCGGGTACGAGCAGTACTTC
CDR3aa: CASSLGQGLGYEQYF

v_gene: TRBV5-4
j_gene: TRBJ2-1
d_gene: TRBD2
abundance: -
CDR3nt: TGTGCCAGCAGCGGTGGGACTAGCGGGAATTACAATGAGCAGTTCTTC
CDR3aa: CASSGGTSGNYNEQFF

v_gene: TRBV6-5
j_gene: TRBJ1-5
d_gene: -
abundance: -
CDR3nt: TGTGCCAGCAGTTCCGCCAGTCGACAAAGCAATCAGCCCCAGCATTTT
CDR3aa: CASSSASRQSNQPQHF

v_gene: TRBV6-1
j_gene: TRBJ2-5
d_gene: TRBD1
abundance: once
CDR3nt: TGTGCCAGCAGTCGCCGACAGGGGGCAGGGGAGACCCAGTACTTC
CDR3aa: CASSRRQGAGETQYF

v_gene: TRBV20-1
j_gene: TRBJ2-7
d_gene: -
abundance: once
CDR3nt: TGCAGTGTCCACCGGGCGGAAGAGCAGTACTTC
CDR3aa: CSVHRAEEQYF

v_gene: TRBV20-1
j_gene: TRBJ1-2
d_gene: -
abundance: -
CDR3nt: TGCAGTGCTAGGCCGGGACGGCAAAACTATGGCTACACCTTC
CDR3aa: CSARPGRQNYGYTF

v_gene: TRBV20-1
j_gene: TRBJ2-1
d_gene: -
abundance: few
CDR3nt: TGCAGTGCTAGACAGGGGCGCTCCTACAATGAGCAGTTCTTC
CDR3aa: CSARQGRSYNEQFF

v_gene: TRBV3-1
j_gene: TRBJ2-7
d_gene: -
abundance: -
CDR3nt: TGTGCCAGCAGCCGACTGGACAGCTCCTACGAGCAGTACTTC
CDR3aa: CASSRLDSSYEQYF

v_gene: TRBV5-1
j_gene: TRBJ1-1
d_gene: TRBD1
abundance: -
CDR3nt: TGCGCCAGCAGCTTTGGGGACAGTGAAGCTTTCTTT
CDR3aa: CASSFGDSEAFF

v_gene: TRBV28
j_gene: TRBJ2-7
d_gene: -
abundance: few
CDR3nt: TGTGCCAGCAGTCTAACCCCACGAACAGGCCTCCCCTACGAGCAGTACTTC
CDR3aa: CASSLTPRTGLPYEQYF

v_gene: TRBV9
j_gene: TRBJ2-5
d_gene: -
abundance: few
CDR3nt: TGTGCCAGCAGCCCTCGAGAGGAGACCCAGTACTTC
CDR3aa: CASSPREETQYF

v_gene: TRBV6-1
j_gene: TRBJ1-2
d_gene: TRBD1
abundance: -
CDR3nt: TGTGCCAGCAGTGAAACAGGGGAAGGCTACACCTTC
CDR3aa: CASSETGEGYTF

v_gene: TRBV2
j_gene: TRBJ2-5
d_gene: TRBD2
abundance: -
CDR3nt: TGTGCCACCCCGCCGACTAGCGGGAGGGCCTTCGGGACCCAGTACTTC
CDR3aa: CATPPTSGRAFGTQYF

v_gene: TRBV6-1
j_gene: TRBJ2-3
d_gene: TRBD2
abundance: few
CDR3nt: TGTGCCACAGGAGGAATAGGAGGCGGGAGGGGAGATACGCAGTATTTT
CDR3aa: CATGGIGGGRGDTQYF

v_gene: TRBV6-2/TRBV6-3
j_gene: TRBJ2-1
d_gene: TRBD1
abundance: -
CDR3nt: TGTGCCAGCACGGACGCCCGACAGGGGTGGGACAATGAGCAGTTCTTC
CDR3aa: CASTDARQGWDNEQFF

v_gene: TRBV12-3/TRBV12-4
j_gene: TRBJ2-7
d_gene: TRBD2
abundance: few
CDR3nt: TGTGCCAGCAGTCCGGGACTAGCGGGAGAGCGCGAGCAGTACTTC
CDR3aa: CASSPGLAGEREQYF

v_gene: TRBV24-1
j_gene: TRBJ2-3
d_gene: -
abundance: few
CDR3nt: TGTGCCACCAGTGATTCGGGGGAGGATACGCAGTATTTT
CDR3aa: CATSDSGEDTQYF

v_gene: TRBV6-1
j_gene: TRBJ2-1
d_gene: TRBD1
abundance: few
CDR3nt: TGTGCCAGCAGGGGACAGGGGGCCGATGAGCAGTTCTTC
CDR3aa: CASRGQGADEQFF

v_gene: TRBV7-6
j_gene: TRBJ2-5
d_gene: -
abundance: few
CDR3nt: TGTGCCAGCAGCTTAGCAGGATTCCAAGAGACCCAGTACTTC
CDR3aa: CASSLAGFQETQYF

v_gene: TRBV7-8
j_gene: TRBJ2-2
d_gene: TRBD1
abundance: few
CDR3nt: TGTGCCAGCAGCCGTCTCCGGGACAGTGGCACCGGGGAGCTGTTTTTT
CDR3aa: CASSRLRDSGTGELFF

v_gene: TRBV20-1
j_gene: TRBJ2-3
d_gene: TRBD2
abundance: few
CDR3nt: TGCAGTGCCGTCGACGAACGCTTGACTAGCGGGAGGATGGATACGCAGTATTTT
CDR3aa: CSAVDERLTSGRMDTQYF

v_gene: TRBV7-2
j_gene: TRBJ2-7
d_gene: TRBD2
abundance: -
CDR3nt: TGTGCCAGCAGCTTAGAATTAAGCGGGGGGTATTTTTCCTACGAGCAGTACTTC
CDR3aa: CASSLELSGGYFSYEQYF

v_gene: TRBV2
j_gene: TRBJ2-3
d_gene: -
abundance: medium-sized
CDR3nt: TGTGCCAGCAACCCTCCCTTCACAGATACGCAGTATTTT
CDR3aa: CASNPPFTDTQYF

v_gene: TRBV12-3/TRBV12-4
j_gene: TRBJ2-7
d_gene: TRBD2
abundance: few
CDR3nt: TGTGCCAGCAGCTTGCGCAGTCCCGGGACTAGCGGCTACGAGCAGTACTTC
CDR3aa: CASSLRSPGTSGYEQYF

v_gene: TRBV27
j_gene: TRBJ2-1
d_gene: TRBD2
abundance: few
CDR3nt: TGTGCCAGCAGAGAATTACCGGGACTAGCGGGAGGCATTATTCACAATGAGCAGTTCTTC
CDR3aa: CASRELPGLAGGIIHNEQFF

v_gene: TRBV9
j_gene: TRBJ1-2
d_gene: -
abundance: -
CDR3nt: TGTGCCAGCAGCGTAGGTCAGGGTTATGGCTACACCTTC
CDR3aa: CASSVGQGYGYTF

v_gene: TRBV10-2
j_gene: TRBJ2-2
d_gene: -
abundance: -
CDR3nt: TGCGCCAGCAGTCCTGGGACCGCGAACACCGGGGAGCTGTTTTTT
CDR3aa: CASSPGTANTGELFF

v_gene: TRBV28
j_gene: TRBJ2-3
d_gene: -
abundance: few
CDR3nt: TGTGCAGTGCGGGATTTAACGCCAGATACGCAGTATTTT
CDR3aa: CAVRDLTPDTQYF

v_gene: TRBV6-2/TRBV6-3
j_gene: TRBJ1-1
d_gene: -
abundance: -
CDR3nt: TGTGCCAGCAGTTACGCAGCTTGGGGGACTGAAGCTTTCTTT
CDR3aa: CASSYAAWGTEAFF

v_gene: TRBV20-1
j_gene: TRBJ2-3
d_gene: -
abundance: -
CDR3nt: TGCAGTGCTAGAGCGGGATCCACGGCAGATACGCAGTATTTT
CDR3aa: CSARAGSTADTQYF

v_gene: TRBV6-1
j_gene: TRBJ1-5
d_gene: -
abundance: few
CDR3nt: TGTGCCAGCAGAAACAGTTTCGGCGGCAATCAGCCCCAGCATTTT
CDR3aa: CASRNSFGGNQPQHF

v_gene: TRBV27
j_gene: TRBJ2-7
d_gene: -
abundance: -
CDR3nt: TGTGCCAGCAGTTTATCTCCAAGGACAGGGAGGGACGAGCAGTACTTC
CDR3aa: CASSLSPRTGRDEQYF